Presented here are 5 T cell receptor beta chains from one specimen sequenced in a study of response to subunit inactivated influenza vaccine. TCRdb fed the RT-PCR reads into MiXCR, producing one record per CDR3 protein. Counted here are about 540,000 distinct CDR3 sequences, approximately 24% occurring once; the ten biggest clones make up approximately 3%. This sample also appeared in a second study, on T cells expressing NK-cell markers. That paper adds: What made the TCR beta cDNA was 5'RACE template switching with UMIs.

The material sequenced was CD4+ T cells sorted from PBMCs, taken 12 days after vaccination. Source of these receptors: a man aged 45-65 years who received an inactivated influenza vaccine.

V and J are TRBV12-3 or TRBV12-4 and TRBJ2-3; D is possibly TRBD2 (5 bases). There are 13 residues in the CDR3. V was clipped by 8 bases and J by 0 bases, with 9 bases between them. The CDR3 bases are TGTGCCAGCTACGAGGGCAGCACAGATACGCAGTATTTT. It translates to CASYEGSTDTQYF.

This clonotype came up many times. The chain recombines TRBV10-3 with TRBJ2-7; maybe TRBD1 (6 bases). V lost 3 bases, J lost 1 base, and 16 bases lay in between. Looked up from germline, CDR1 is ENHRY and CDR2 is SYGVKD. The CDR3 totals 16 residues. As DNA, the CDR3 is TGTGCCATCAGTGACCATAGCCGGGACACTTCCTACGAGCAGTACTTC. As protein: CAISDHSRDTSYEQYF.

This sequence joins TRBV5-6 and TRBJ2-1; D possibly corresponds to TRBD2 (5 bases). CDR1 is SGHDT and CDR2 is YYEEEE in the germline V gene. This CDR3 spans 16 amino acids. V shed 4 bases and J shed 2 bases, with 16 bases lying between them. CDR3 DNA: TGTGCCAGCAGCCCCTTCTCTAGCATTCCCTACAATGAGCAGTTCTTC. Translation gives CASSPFSSIPYNEQFF.

In the case of this clonotype: Its ends do not fully match the called genes, so a read error is possible. The chain combines TRBV11-3 with TRBJ2-5; perhaps TRBD2 as D (5 bases). CDR1 is SGHNT, CDR2 YENEEA, per germline. The CDR3 has 14 amino acids. CDR3 in DNA: TGTGCCAGCAGCCCTAGCCCCAACCAGGAGACCCAGTACTTC. Translated: CASSPSPNQETQYF.

CDR3 sequence: CASSLGTSGSTAYEQYF. The CDR3 bases are TGTGCCAGCAGCTTAGGGACTAGCGGGAGTACTGCCTACGAGCAGTACTTC. The genes are TRBV7-6 and TRBJ2-7; 13 positions agree with TRBD2. CDR3 length: 17 residues. V lost 1 base and J lost 2; bases outside the gene matches: 5. Germline V lookup: CDR1 SGHVS, CDR2 FNYEAQ.